This entry features one T cell receptor (beta chain) sequence. Some clones are missing from TCRdb's copy, which holds only in-frame ones; the method was immunoSEQ multiplex PCR. The sample carries some 60,000 clones, under 95% recorded once. There are 17 residues in the CDR3. Trimming removed 5 bases from V and 8 bases from J; junction bases left unmatched: 16. Germline loops: CDR1 SGHTA, CDR2 FQGTGA. This sample is drawn from a study of blood T cell repertoires in COVID-19. About the research overall: Acute and convalescent COVID-19 specimens originated in the United States, Italy and Spain.

Sequencing was done on a sample of peripheral blood. The V and J genes are TRBV7-3 and TRBJ2-1; 9 bases match TRBD2. The TCR originated in a man in his fifties or sixties with acute or convalescent COVID-19. The CDR3 loop reads CASSPLQGRGGVDEQFF. The CDR3 region has the DNA TGTGCCAGCAGCCCCCTTCAAGGGCGGGGGGGCGTGGATGAGCAGTTCTTC.